A single sample gave rise to the 5 T cell receptor beta chains below, sequenced in a study of monozygotic twins with inflammatory bowel disease. Reprocessing the 5' RACE reads, TCRdb reports a single entry for every CDR3 protein and omits DNA. The sample shows some 200,000 distinct CDR3 sequences, and roughly 1.5% sits with its ten largest clones. The sample taken for sequencing was blood. The receptors come from a human donor with ulcerative colitis or Crohn's disease, or a healthy co-twin of an affected twin (not recorded which).

The rearrangement uses TRBV5-1 and TRBJ2-2; TCRdb's assignment of TRBD1 cannot be checked, as there is no DNA. The CDR3 sequence is 16 residues long. CDR1 and CDR2 from the germline V gene are SGHRS and YFSETQ. This chain's CDR3 is CASSLRGQGDTGELFF.

The chain has TRBV7-9 and TRBJ2-3; TCRdb proposes TRBD1, but this gene call is untestable without DNA. The CDR3 extends over 15 amino acids. CDR1 is SEHNR and CDR2 is FQNEAQ in the germline V gene (reference sequence). CDR3 sequence reads: CASSLRGVRTDTQYF.

The rearrangement joins TRBV18 to TRBJ1-1; with no DNA, the TCRdb D assignment of TRBD1 cannot be verified. Germline CDR1 reads KGHSH; CDR2 reads LQKENI. The CDR3 runs to 15 residues. CDR3 sequence reads: CASSRTGTAMTEAFF.

The V call is TRBV4-1, the J call TRBJ2-2; TCRdb proposes TRBD2, but this gene call is untestable without DNA. This CDR3 comprises 16 residues. Germline CDR1 and CDR2: MGHRA and YSYEKL. CDR3 region: CASSPYPGLNTGELFF.

This chain links TRBV7-2 with TRBJ2-1; the TRBD1 assignment by TCRdb is unverifiable without DNA. The germline V gene encodes CDR1 SGHTA and CDR2 FQGNSA. This CDR3 is 15 amino acids long. The CDR3 protein is CASSRLGTDYNEQFF.